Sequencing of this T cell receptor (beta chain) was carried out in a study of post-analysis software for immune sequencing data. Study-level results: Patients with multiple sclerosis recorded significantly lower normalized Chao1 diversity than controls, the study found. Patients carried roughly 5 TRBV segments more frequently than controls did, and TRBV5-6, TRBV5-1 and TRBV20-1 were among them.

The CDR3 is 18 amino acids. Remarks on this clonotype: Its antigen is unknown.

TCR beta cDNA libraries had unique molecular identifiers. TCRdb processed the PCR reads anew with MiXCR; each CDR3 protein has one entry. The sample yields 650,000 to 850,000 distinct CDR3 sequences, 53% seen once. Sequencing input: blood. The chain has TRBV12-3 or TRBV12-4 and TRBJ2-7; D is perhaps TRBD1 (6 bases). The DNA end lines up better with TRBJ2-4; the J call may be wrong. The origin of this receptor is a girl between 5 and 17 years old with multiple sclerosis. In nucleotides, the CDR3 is TGTGCCAGCAGTTTAGACAACTCGCCCGGACAGATTGGAAACATTCAGTACTTC. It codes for CASSLDNSPGQIGNIQYF.